These T cell receptor beta chains were read from a single sample in a study of graft-versus-host responses after intestinal transplantation. Generated by immunoSEQ multiplex PCR, the TCRdb table keeps only in-frame clones and is missing some. The sample has about 54,000 clones; roughly nine tenths are singletons. Sequencing used PBMCs, obtained roughly 660 days after intestinal transplant. All receptors come from a human patient who received an intestinal transplant, so some T cells may come from the graft donor. The CDR3 runs from the conserved cysteine through the conserved F or W. The D gene is left open where the match is weak. The size of a clone is reported for some rows only, either as once, few or many, or as a class for expanded clones.

cdr3_aa cdr3_nt d_call j_call clone_size cdr3_length v_call
CASSIGQLPYEQYF TGTGCCAGTAGTATCGGACAGCTTCCCTACGAGCAGTACTTC NA TRBJ2-7 once 14 TRBV19
CASSDYSGARDTQYF TGTGCCAGCAGCGATTATAGCGGGGCAAGAGATACGCAGTATTTT TRBD2 TRBJ2-3 NA 15 TRBV9
CSVVDRVNTEAFF TGCAGCGTTGTGGACAGAGTGAACACTGAAGCTTTCTTT NA TRBJ1-1 NA 13 TRBV29-1
CASSSGLQTYEQYF TGTGCCAGCAGTAGCGGGCTCCAAACCTACGAGCAGTACTTC NA TRBJ2-7 NA 14 TRBV27
CASSPDNEQFF TGTGCCAGCAGCCCAGACAATGAGCAGTTCTTC NA TRBJ2-1 NA 11 TRBV7-8
CASSPGGAEQYF TGTGCCAGCAGCCCCGGTGGGGCCGAGCAGTACTTC NA TRBJ2-7 NA 12 TRBV6-6
CASSPDRGWEETQYF TGTGCCAGCAGCCCAGACAGGGGATGGGAAGAGACCCAGTACTTC TRBD1 TRBJ2-5 NA 15 TRBV11-2
CASSLGPVNRIPRGFF TGTGCCAGCAGCTTAGGCCCCGTGAACAGGATCCCAAGGGGGTTTTTT NA TRBJ1-4 NA 16 TRBV7-9
CASSRQGGYTF TGTGCCAGCAGTAGACAGGGAGGCTACACCTTC TRBD1 TRBJ1-2 few 11 TRBV6-5
CASSPRLAGGFQETQYF TGTGCCAGCAGCCCTCGACTAGCGGGGGGATTTCAAGAGACCCAGTACTTC TRBD2 TRBJ2-5 NA 17 TRBV7-9
CASSVVAGGSYSTDTQYF TGTGCCAGCAGTGTCGTAGCGGGGGGATCCTATAGCACAGATACGCAGTATTTT TRBD2 TRBJ2-3 NA 18 TRBV6-1
CASSLVGGEQYF TGTGCCAGCAGTTTGGTTGGTGGCGAGCAGTACTTC NA TRBJ2-7 NA 12 TRBV27
CASNLYRGRGYGYTF TGTGCCAGTAACCTCTACAGGGGGCGCGGCTATGGCTACACCTTC TRBD1 TRBJ1-2 NA 15 TRBV19
CASSPPGQGTTYEQYF TGTGCCAGCTCACCGCCGGGACAGGGGACCACCTACGAGCAGTACTTC TRBD1 TRBJ2-7 NA 16 TRBV18
CATQGDTSGNTIYF TGTGCCACCCAGGGGGACACCTCTGGAAACACCATATATTTT TRBD1 TRBJ1-3 once 14 TRBV19
CASSLSRGDDYGYTF TGTGCCAGCAGTTTGTCCAGGGGGGACGACTATGGCTACACCTTC TRBD1 TRBJ1-2 NA 15 TRBV27
CASSLTSRTLNNEQFF TGTGCCAGCAGCTTAACATCCCGGACCCTAAACAATGAGCAGTTCTTC NA TRBJ2-1 NA 16 TRBV7-2
CASSPDRVGEQYF TGTGCCAGCTCACCTGACAGGGTAGGAGAGCAGTACTTC TRBD1 TRBJ2-7 NA 13 TRBV18
CASSSSFGGGYEQYF TGTGCCAGCAGCTCTAGCTTCGGGGGCGGCTACGAGCAGTACTTC NA TRBJ2-7 NA 15 TRBV7-9
CATSRGRGTPFSGNTIYF TGTGCCACCAGCAGAGGTCGGGGGACGCCTTTTAGTGGAAACACCATATATTTT NA TRBJ1-3 NA 18 TRBV15
CASSLKDGMGYGYTF TGTGCCAGCAGCTTAAAGGACGGGATGGGCTATGGCTACACCTTC NA TRBJ1-2 NA 15 TRBV7-6
CAISGGPRGAYEQYF TGTGCCATCAGTGGGGGCCCACGGGGGGCTTACGAGCAGTACTTC NA TRBJ2-7 NA 15 TRBV10-3
CASSSTSGAYEQYF TGTGCCAGCAGTTCGACTAGCGGGGCTTACGAGCAGTACTTC TRBD2 TRBJ2-7 NA 14 TRBV7-2
CASSVGGLAGPQETQYF TGTGCCAGCAGCGTAGGAGGACTAGCGGGACCTCAAGAGACCCAGTACTTC TRBD2 TRBJ2-5 NA 17 TRBV9
CASRLQGDYQPQHF TGTGCCAGCAGATTACAGGGAGATTATCAGCCCCAGCATTTT NA TRBJ1-5 NA 14 TRBV6-6
CASSRPEQGPGELFF TGCGCCAGCAGCCGCCCCGAACAGGGGCCCGGGGAGCTGTTTTTT TRBD1 TRBJ2-2 NA 15 TRBV4-1
CASSFLSGGAVTDTQYF TGTGCCAGCAGCTTCCTAAGCGGGGGTGCCGTAACAGATACGCAGTATTTT TRBD2 TRBJ2-3 NA 17 TRBV7-9
CASSEGGGVYEQYF TGTGCCAGCAGTGAAGGGGGAGGGGTCTACGAGCAGTACTTC TRBD2 TRBJ2-7 NA 14 TRBV6-1
CASSSYSNQPQHF TGTGCCAGCTCATCCTATAGCAATCAGCCCCAGCATTTT NA TRBJ1-5 NA 13 TRBV7-9
CASSVALGTTTDTQYF TGTGCCAGCAGCGTAGCTCTAGGGACTACAACAGATACGCAGTATTTT TRBD2 TRBJ2-3 NA 16 TRBV9
CASSMTGTHINEQFF TGTGCCAGCAGCATGACCGGGACCCATATCAATGAGCAGTTCTTC NA TRBJ2-1 once 15 TRBV27
CASSYPRSTVNTEAFF TGTGCCAGCAGCTACCCCCGATCGACAGTGAACACTGAAGCTTTCTTT NA TRBJ1-1 NA 16 TRBV11-2
CASSDPDGAIWYEQYF TGTGCCAGCAGCGATCCAGACGGAGCCATATGGTACGAGCAGTACTTC NA TRBJ2-7 NA 16 TRBV5-4
CASSPGPNEQFF TGTGCCAGCAGCCCTGGGCCCAATGAGCAGTTCTTC NA TRBJ2-1 NA 12 TRBV5-6
CASSPRGSNSPLHF TGTGCCAGCAGCCCTCGGGGCAGCAATTCACCCCTCCACTTT NA TRBJ1-6 NA 14 TRBV7-1
CASSRGTGGNQPQHF TGCGCCAGCAGCCGCGGGACAGGAGGGAATCAGCCCCAGCATTTT TRBD1 TRBJ1-5 NA 15 TRBV4-1
CASSPGTEETQYF TGTGCCAGCTCACCCGGGACAGAAGAGACCCAGTACTTC TRBD1 TRBJ2-5 NA 13 TRBV18
CASSPQGAWTGELFF TGTGCCAGCAGCCCACAGGGGGCGTGGACCGGGGAGCTGTTTTTT TRBD1 TRBJ2-2 once 15 TRBV7-3
CASISGGAAFF TGTGCCAGCATCAGCGGGGGGGCGGCTTTCTTT NA TRBJ1-1 NA 11 TRBV6-6
CASSFSAQQETQYF TGTGCCAGCAGCTTCAGTGCCCAGCAAGAGACCCAGTACTTC NA TRBJ2-5 NA 14 TRBV11-2
CASSQEGDRGLWGYTF TGCGCCAGCAGCCAAGAAGGGGACAGGGGACTATGGGGCTACACCTTC TRBD1 TRBJ1-2 NA 16 TRBV4-1
CASSPHGPYEQYF TGTGCCAGCAGCCCTCACGGCCCCTACGAGCAGTACTTC NA TRBJ2-7 NA 13 TRBV5-8
CASSVQGATSYEQYF TGTGCCAGCAGCGTACAGGGTGCTACCTCCTACGAGCAGTACTTC NA TRBJ2-7 NA 15 TRBV7-9
CASTRSGSNTGELFF TGTGCCAGCACCCGGAGCGGCTCGAACACCGGGGAGCTGTTTTTT NA TRBJ2-2 NA 15 TRBV5-4
CASSPGTGLETQYF TGCGCCAGCAGCCCCGGGACAGGGCTAGAGACCCAGTACTTC TRBD1 TRBJ2-5 once 14 TRBV5-1
CASSLSRGQGASGANVLTF TGTGCCAGCAGTTTATCGCGAGGACAGGGGGCGTCTGGGGCCAACGTCCTGACTTTC TRBD1 TRBJ2-6 NA 19 TRBV27